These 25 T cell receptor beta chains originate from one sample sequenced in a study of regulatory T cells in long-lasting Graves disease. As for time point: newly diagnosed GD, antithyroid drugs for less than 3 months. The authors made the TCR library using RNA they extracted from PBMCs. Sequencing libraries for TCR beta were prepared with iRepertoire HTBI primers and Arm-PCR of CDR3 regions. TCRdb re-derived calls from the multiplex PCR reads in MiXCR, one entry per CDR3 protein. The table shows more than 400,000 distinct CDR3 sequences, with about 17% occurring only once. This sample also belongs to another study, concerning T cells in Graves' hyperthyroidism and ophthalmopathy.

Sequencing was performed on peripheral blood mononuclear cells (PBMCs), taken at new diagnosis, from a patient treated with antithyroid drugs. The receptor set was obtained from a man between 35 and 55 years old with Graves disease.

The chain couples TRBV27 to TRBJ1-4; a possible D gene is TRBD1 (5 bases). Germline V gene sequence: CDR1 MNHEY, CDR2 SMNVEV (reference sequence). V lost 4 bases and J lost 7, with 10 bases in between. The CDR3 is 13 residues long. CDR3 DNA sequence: TGTGCCAGCAGTTCGACAGTTAGTGAAAAACTGTTTTTT. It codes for CASSSTVSEKLFF.

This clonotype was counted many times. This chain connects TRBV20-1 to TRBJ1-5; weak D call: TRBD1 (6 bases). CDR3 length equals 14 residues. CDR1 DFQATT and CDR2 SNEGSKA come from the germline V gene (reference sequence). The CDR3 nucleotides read TGCAGCGGACAGACAGGCTATGGCAATCAGCCCCAGCATTTT. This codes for CSGQTGYGNQPQHF.

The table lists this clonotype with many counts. The chain's CDR3 is CASRPRGGHGGYTF. CDR3 nucleotides: TGTGCCAGCAGGCCACGCGGGGGGCATGGTGGCTACACCTTC. V usage is TRBV12-3 or TRBV12-4 and J usage is TRBJ1-2; tentative D call: TRBD1 (6 bases). The CDR3 spans 14 residues. Trimming stripped 6 bases from V and 7 bases from J, with 18 bases between.

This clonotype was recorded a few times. CDR3 protein: CASVSGASMNTEAFF. The CDR3 region has the DNA TGTGCCAGCGTCTCAGGGGCCTCCATGAACACTGAAGCTTTCTTT. The chain joins TRBV4-2 to TRBJ1-1, with D maybe TRBD1 (6 bases). CDR1 and CDR2 (germline): LGHNA, YNFKEQ. The CDR3 runs 15 residues. Trimming shortened V by 8 bases and J by 0 bases, and 16 bases separated the two germline ends.

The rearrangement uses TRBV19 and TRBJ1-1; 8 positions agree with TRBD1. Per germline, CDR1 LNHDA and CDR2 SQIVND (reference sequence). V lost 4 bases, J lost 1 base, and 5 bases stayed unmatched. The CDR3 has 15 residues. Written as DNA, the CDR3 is TGTGCCAGTAGTACTTACGACAGGGGGAACACTGAAGCTTTCTTT. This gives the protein CASSTYDRGNTEAFF. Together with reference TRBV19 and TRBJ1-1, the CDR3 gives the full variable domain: DGGITQSPKYLFRKEGQNVTLSCEQNLNHDAMYWYRQDPGQGLRLIYYSQIVNDFQKGDIAEGYSVSREKKESFPLTVTSAQKNPTAFYLCASSTYDRGNTEAFFGQGTRLTVV.

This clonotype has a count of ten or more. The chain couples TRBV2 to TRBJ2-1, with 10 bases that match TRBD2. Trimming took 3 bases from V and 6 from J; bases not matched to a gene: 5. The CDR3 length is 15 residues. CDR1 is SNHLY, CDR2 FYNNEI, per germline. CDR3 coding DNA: TGTGCCAGCAGTGACGCGGCTAGCGGGAGCAATGAGCAGTTCTTC. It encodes CASSDAASGSNEQFF.

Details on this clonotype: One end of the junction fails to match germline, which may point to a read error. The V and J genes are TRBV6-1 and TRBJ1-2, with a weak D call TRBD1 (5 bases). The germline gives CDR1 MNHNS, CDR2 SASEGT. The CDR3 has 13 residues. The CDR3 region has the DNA TGTGCCAGCAGTGAAAATGGAGGGGATGGCCACACCTTC. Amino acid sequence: CASSENGGDGHTF.

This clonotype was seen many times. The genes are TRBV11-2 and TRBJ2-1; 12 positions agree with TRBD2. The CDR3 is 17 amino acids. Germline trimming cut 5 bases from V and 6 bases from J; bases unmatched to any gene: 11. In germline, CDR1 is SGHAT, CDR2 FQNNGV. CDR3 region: CASSHTGLAGYFNEQFF. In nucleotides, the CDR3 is TGTGCCAGCAGCCATACGGGACTAGCGGGTTACTTCAATGAGCAGTTCTTC.

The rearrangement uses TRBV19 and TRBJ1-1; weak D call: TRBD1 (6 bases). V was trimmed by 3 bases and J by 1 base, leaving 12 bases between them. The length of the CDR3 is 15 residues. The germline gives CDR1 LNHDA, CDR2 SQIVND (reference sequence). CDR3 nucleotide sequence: TGTGCCAGTAGTATCCAGGGGTCAACGAACACTGAAGCTTTCTTT. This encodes CASSIQGSTNTEAFF.

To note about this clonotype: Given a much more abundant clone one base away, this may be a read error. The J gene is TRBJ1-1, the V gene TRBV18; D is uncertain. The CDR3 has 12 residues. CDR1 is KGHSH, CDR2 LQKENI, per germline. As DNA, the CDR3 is TGTGCCAGCCCACCATCGTCCGCTGAAGCTTTCTTT. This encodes CASPPSSAEAFF.

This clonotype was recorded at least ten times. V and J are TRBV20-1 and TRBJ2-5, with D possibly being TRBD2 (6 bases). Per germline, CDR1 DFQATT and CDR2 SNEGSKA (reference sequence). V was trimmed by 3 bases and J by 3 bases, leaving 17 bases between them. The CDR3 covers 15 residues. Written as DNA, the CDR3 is TGCAGTGCTAGGTCCGGGGGACTGGGAAAAGAGACCCAGTACTTC. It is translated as CSARSGGLGKETQYF.

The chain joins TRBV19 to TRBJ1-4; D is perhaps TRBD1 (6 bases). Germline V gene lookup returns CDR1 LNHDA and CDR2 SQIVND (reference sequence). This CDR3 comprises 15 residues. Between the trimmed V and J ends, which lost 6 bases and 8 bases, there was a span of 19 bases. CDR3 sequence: CASRTSTGIGEKLFF. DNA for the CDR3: TGTGCCAGTAGAACCTCTACAGGGATCGGCGAAAAACTGTTTTTT.

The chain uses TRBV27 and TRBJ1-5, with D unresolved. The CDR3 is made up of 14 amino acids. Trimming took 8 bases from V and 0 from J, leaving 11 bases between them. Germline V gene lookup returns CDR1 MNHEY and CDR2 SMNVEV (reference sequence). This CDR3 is CASLGRHSNQPQHF. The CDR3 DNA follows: TGTGCCAGCCTTGGCCGCCATAGCAATCAGCCCCAGCATTTT.

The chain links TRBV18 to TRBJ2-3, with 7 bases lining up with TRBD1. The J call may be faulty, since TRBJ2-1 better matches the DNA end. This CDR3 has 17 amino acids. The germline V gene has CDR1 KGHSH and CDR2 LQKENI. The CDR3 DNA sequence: TGTGCCAGCTCACCCGCGCGACAGGGTTTGTCCGTCGGTGAGCAGTTCTTC. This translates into CASSPARQGLSVGEQFF.

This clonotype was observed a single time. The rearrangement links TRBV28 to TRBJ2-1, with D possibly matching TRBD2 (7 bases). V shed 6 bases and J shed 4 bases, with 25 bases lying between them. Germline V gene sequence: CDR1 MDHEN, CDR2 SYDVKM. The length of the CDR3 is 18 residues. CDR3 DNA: TGTGCCAGCAGACCAATGTTCCGGGGGCTAGCGGCATACAATGAGCAGTTCTTC. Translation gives CASRPMFRGLAAYNEQFF.

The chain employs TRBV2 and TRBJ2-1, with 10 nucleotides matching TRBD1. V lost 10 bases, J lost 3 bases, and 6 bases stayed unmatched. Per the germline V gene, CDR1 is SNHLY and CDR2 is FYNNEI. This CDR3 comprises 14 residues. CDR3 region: CATNRDRGYNEQFF. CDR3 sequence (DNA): TGTGCCACCAACCGGGACAGGGGCTACAATGAGCAGTTCTTC.

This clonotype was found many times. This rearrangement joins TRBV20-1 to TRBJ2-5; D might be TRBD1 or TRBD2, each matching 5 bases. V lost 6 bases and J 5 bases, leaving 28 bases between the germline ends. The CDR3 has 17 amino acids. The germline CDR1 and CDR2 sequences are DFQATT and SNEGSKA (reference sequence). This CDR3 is CSALQFSRGGGGETQYF. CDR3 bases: TGCAGTGCACTACAATTTTCTAGGGGTGGGGGTGGTGAGACCCAGTACTTC.

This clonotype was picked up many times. In DNA form, the CDR3 reads TGTGCCAGCAGCCCGACTAGCGGGAGGGTAGGTGAGCAGTTCTTC. Residues: CASSPTSGRVGEQFF. The J gene is TRBJ2-1, the V gene TRBV6-1; 14 nucleotides line up with TRBD2. J lost 9 bases, V lost 6 bases, and 7 bases had no gene match. Germline-derived CDR1 and CDR2 are MNHNS and SASEGT. The CDR3 covers 15 residues.

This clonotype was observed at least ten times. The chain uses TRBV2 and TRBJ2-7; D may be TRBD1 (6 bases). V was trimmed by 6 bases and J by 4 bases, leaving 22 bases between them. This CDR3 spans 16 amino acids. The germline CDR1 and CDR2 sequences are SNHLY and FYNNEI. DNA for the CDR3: TGTGCCAGCAGGGGGCCAGGGGTTCGAGAGAGTTACGAGCAGTACTTC. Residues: CASRGPGVRESYEQYF.

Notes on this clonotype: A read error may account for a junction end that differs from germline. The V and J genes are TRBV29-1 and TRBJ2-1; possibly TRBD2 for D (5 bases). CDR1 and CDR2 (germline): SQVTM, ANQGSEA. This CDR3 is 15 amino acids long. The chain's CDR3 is CSVGRAGVDFYEQLF. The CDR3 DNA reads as TGCAGCGTTGGAAGGGCAGGTGTGGACTTCTATGAGCAGCTCTTC.

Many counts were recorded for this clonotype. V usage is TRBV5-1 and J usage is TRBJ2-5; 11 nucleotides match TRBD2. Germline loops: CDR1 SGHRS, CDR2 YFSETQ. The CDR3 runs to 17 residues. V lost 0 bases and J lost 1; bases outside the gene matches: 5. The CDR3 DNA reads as TGCGCCAGCAGCTTGGTCCCTAGCGGGAGGATCCAAGAGACCCAGTACTTC. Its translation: CASSLVPSGRIQETQYF.

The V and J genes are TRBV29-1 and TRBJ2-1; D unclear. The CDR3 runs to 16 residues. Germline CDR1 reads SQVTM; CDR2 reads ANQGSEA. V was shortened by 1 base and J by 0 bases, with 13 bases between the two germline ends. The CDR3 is CSVEVGKIGSYNEQFF. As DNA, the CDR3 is TGCAGCGTTGAAGTGGGCAAAATAGGCTCCTACAATGAGCAGTTCTTC.

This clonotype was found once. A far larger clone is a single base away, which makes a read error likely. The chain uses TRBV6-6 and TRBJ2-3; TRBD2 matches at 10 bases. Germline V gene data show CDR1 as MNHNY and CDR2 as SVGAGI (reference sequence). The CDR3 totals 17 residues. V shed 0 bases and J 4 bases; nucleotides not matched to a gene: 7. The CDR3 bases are TGTGCCAGCAGTTACTCGCCAGGACTAGCGGCCGCAGATACGCAGTATTTT. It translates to CASSYSPGLAAADTQYF.

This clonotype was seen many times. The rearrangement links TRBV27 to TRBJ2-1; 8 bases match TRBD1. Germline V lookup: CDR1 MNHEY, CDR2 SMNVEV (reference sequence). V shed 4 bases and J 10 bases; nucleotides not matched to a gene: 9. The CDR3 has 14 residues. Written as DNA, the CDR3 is TGTGCCAGCAGTTCTACTCAGGGGGCAGGGGAGCAGTTCTTC. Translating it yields CASSSTQGAGEQFF.

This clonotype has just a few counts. This CDR3 reads CASSSLAATDTQYF. The DNA of the CDR3 is TGTGCCAGCAGCTCCCTAGCGGCCACAGATACGCAGTATTTT. The chain has TRBV4-2 and TRBJ2-3, with TRBD2 identical over 7 bases. The CDR3 is made up of 14 amino acids. The V gene end was trimmed by 5 bases and the J gene end by 2 bases; junction bases not matched to a gene: 4. The germline V gene encodes CDR1 LGHNA and CDR2 YNFKEQ.